This T cell receptor (beta chain) was sequenced in a study of blood T cell repertoires in COVID-19. This clone was recorded once. Measured with immunoSEQ multiplex PCR; TCRdb has only the in-frame clones, and not every one. The table shows 150,000 to 200,000 clones, with approximately 80% occurring only once. Participants, 18 to 89 years old, spanned some 23 US areas. Donors of Cohort 3 who recovered were those that had two negative PCRs, clearance, or symptom resolution. The material sequenced was PBMCs or T cells enriched from blood (not recorded which). The origin of this receptor is a man in his forties who had recovered from COVID-19.

The CDR3 protein is CSVVVQGASYGYTF. The DNA of the CDR3 is TGCAGCGTTGTTGTACAGGGGGCGAGCTATGGCTACACCTTC. V is TRBV29-1 and J is TRBJ1-2, with TRBD1 matching over 9 bases. This CDR3 comprises 14 residues. Germline V gene lookup returns CDR1 SQVTM and CDR2 ANQGSEA. J gave up 4 bases and V 4 bases, and 7 bases lay outside the gene matches. The variable domain in full, with the rest retrieved from reference TRBV29-1 and TRBJ1-2, is SAVISQKPSRDICQRGTSLTIQCQVDSQVTMMFWYRQQPGQSLTLIATANQGSEATYESGFVIDKFPISRPNLTFSTLTVSNMSPEDSSIYLCSVVVQGASYGYTFGSGTRLTVV.